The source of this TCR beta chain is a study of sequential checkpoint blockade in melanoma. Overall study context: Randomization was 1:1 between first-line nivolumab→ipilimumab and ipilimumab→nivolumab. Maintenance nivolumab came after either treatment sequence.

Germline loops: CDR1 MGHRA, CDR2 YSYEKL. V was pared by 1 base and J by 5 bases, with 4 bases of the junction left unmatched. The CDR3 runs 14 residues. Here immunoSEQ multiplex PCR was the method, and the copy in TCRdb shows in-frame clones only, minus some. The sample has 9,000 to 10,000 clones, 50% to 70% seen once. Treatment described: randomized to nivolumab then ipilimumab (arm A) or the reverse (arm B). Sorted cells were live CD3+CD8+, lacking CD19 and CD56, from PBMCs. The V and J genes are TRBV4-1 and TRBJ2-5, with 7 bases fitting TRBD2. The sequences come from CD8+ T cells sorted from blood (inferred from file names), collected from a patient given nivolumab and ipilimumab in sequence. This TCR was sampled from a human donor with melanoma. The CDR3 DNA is TGCGCCAGCAGCCAAGCGTGGGGGGGGGAGACCCAGTACTTC. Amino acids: CASSQAWGGETQYF.